Each of the 21 T cell receptor beta chains below was sequenced from the same sample in a study of T cells in Graves' hyperthyroidism and ophthalmopathy. Amplification of TCR beta CDR3 regions was performed using RNA transcripts as template. An initial round of RT-PCR targeting the TCR CDR3 relied on the HTBI primer set. TCRdb processed the multiplex PCR reads anew with MiXCR; each CDR3 protein has one entry. The sample gives approximately 560,000 distinct CDR3 sequences, 35% to 55% of which show up once; about 8.2% is in the top ten. Sequences were obtained from peripheral blood or thyroid tissue (not recorded which). All receptors come from a woman aged 18-29 years with Graves' hyperthyroidism.

Only one count was recorded for this clonotype. The chain couples TRBV29-1 to TRBJ2-2; weak D call: TRBD1 (7 bases). Germline V lookup: CDR1 SQVTM, CDR2 ANQGSEA. Deletions cut 0 bases from V and 4 bases from J, with 15 bases between. The CDR3 spans 16 residues. CDR3 DNA: TGCAGCGTTGAAGAAGGGGGGACAGCCATCACCGGGGAGCTGTTTTTT. Protein product: CSVEEGGTAITGELFF.

This clonotype came up many times. This chain joins TRBV7-3 and TRBJ2-6; 8 bases fit TRBD1. The germline V gene encodes CDR1 SGHTA and CDR2 FQGTGA. Trimming removed 3 bases from V and 0 bases from J; junction bases left unmatched: 1. This CDR3 spans 16 amino acids. This CDR3 is CASSLDRVSGANVLTF. The CDR3 DNA sequence: TGTGCCAGCAGCTTGGACAGGGTCTCTGGGGCCAACGTCCTGACTTTC.

This clonotype appeared many times. The CDR3 region is CASSSAPLNTGELFF. In nucleotides, the CDR3 is TGTGCCAGCAGCTCAGCACCTCTGAACACCGGGGAGCTGTTTTTT. This chain links TRBV7-9 with TRBJ2-2; D is ambiguous. The CDR3 runs to 15 residues. V lost 4 bases and J 1 base, leaving 10 bases between the germline ends. The germline V gene has CDR1 SEHNR and CDR2 FQNEAQ (reference sequence).

A word on this clonotype: This may come from a read error, since a much larger clone is one base off. The chain recombines TRBV7-2 with TRBJ2-5; unclear D gene. The CDR3 contains 14 residues. Looked up from germline, CDR1 is SGHTA and CDR2 is FQGNSA. The CDR3 DNA is TGTGCCAGCGGCTTAGGGCTTCGGCAAGAGACCCAGTACTTC. Its translation: CASGLGLRQETQYF.

This clonotype was detected only once. The V gene is TRBV29-1, the J gene TRBJ2-3, with D perhaps TRBD1 (6 bases). The CDR3 totals 13 residues. The V and J ends lost 5 bases and 4 bases respectively, with 13 bases between them. Germline CDR1 SQVTM, CDR2 ANQGSEA. The CDR3 DNA follows: TGCAGCGTTCCCAAGGACAGACCAGATACGCAGTATTTT. It specifies CSVPKDRPDTQYF.

This clonotype was seen only once. The rearrangement links TRBV6-2 or TRBV6-3 to TRBJ1-2, with D perhaps matching TRBD1 (5 bases). Germline values: CDR1 MNHEY, CDR2 SVGEGT. The CDR3 extends over 17 amino acids. The V and J ends lost 0 bases and 6 bases respectively, with 20 bases between them. The CDR3 loop is CASSYSPGAAEEDGYTF. The CDR3 DNA sequence: TGTGCCAGCAGTTACTCCCCCGGGGCCGCCGAGGAGGATGGCTACACCTTC.

The sample holds many counts of this clonotype. This chain links TRBV19 with TRBJ2-6; the D is unclear. This CDR3 region has 15 residues. V shed 3 bases and J shed 0 bases, with 6 bases lying between them. Germline CDR1 reads LNHDA; CDR2 reads SQIVND (reference sequence). CDR3: CASSIWFSGANVLTF. In nucleotides, the CDR3 is TGTGCCAGTAGTATTTGGTTCTCTGGGGCCAACGTCCTGACTTTC.

The sample holds a few counts of this clonotype. The chain uses TRBV7-6 and TRBJ1-1; 7 bases align to TRBD1. CDR1 is SGHVS, CDR2 FNYEAQ, per germline. CDR3 length: 14 amino acids. The V segment lost 5 bases and the J segment 4 bases; nucleotides outside the gene matches: 7. The chain's CDR3 is CASSRTQGVTEAFF. Written as DNA, the CDR3 is TGTGCCAGCAGCCGAACCCAGGGGGTCACTGAAGCTTTCTTT. The complete variable domain, with remaining parts taken from reference TRBV7-6 and TRBJ1-1, reads GAGVSQSPRYKVTKRGQDVALRCDPISGHVSLYWYRQALGQGPEFLTYFNYEAQQDKSGLPNDRFSAERPEGSISTLTIQRTEQRDSAMYRCASSRTQGVTEAFFGQGTRLTVV.

The gene calls are TRBV20-1 and TRBJ2-5, with D uncertain. The CDR3 has 13 residues. Germline V gene data show CDR1 as DFQATT and CDR2 as SNEGSKA (reference sequence). Trimming stripped 0 bases from V and 3 bases from J, with 8 bases between. CDR3 residues: CSARESGEETQYF. The CDR3 bases are TGCAGTGCTAGAGAGTCTGGAGAAGAGACCCAGTACTTC.

The chain has TRBV6-2 or TRBV6-3 and TRBJ2-5; 9 bases map to TRBD1. V was clipped by 7 bases and J by 5 bases; unmatched bases: 8. This CDR3 is 14 amino acids long. Germline CDR1 reads MNHEY; CDR2 reads SVGEGT. CDR3 region: CASITDRGDETQYF. CDR3 sequence (DNA): TGTGCCAGCATTACGGACAGGGGCGATGAGACCCAGTACTTC.

V usage is TRBV7-6 and J usage is TRBJ2-5; 9 nucleotides align to TRBD1. Per germline, CDR1 SGHVS and CDR2 FNYEAQ. The CDR3 has 14 residues. J lost 4 bases, V lost 5 bases, and 5 bases had no gene match. CDR3: CASSHGTGLETQYF. In nucleotides, the CDR3 is TGTGCCAGCAGCCACGGGACAGGGTTAGAGACCCAGTACTTC.

The genes are TRBV7-2 and TRBJ2-2; no definite D call. In germline, CDR1 is SGHTA, CDR2 FQGNSA. The CDR3 loop spans 15 amino acids. Trimming pared 3 bases from V and 4 bases from J, leaving 12 bases between. The DNA of the CDR3 is TGTGCCAGCAGCTTGTGGCCAGGTAGCACCGGGGAGCTGTTTTTT. Translation: CASSLWPGSTGELFF.

This clonotype was counted at least ten times. V gene TRBV24-1 combines with J gene TRBJ1-2; D unresolved. From germline, CDR1 is KGHDR and CDR2 SFDVKD. CDR3 length equals 13 residues. With 1 base removed from V and 1 base from J, the gap between germline ends came to 3 bases. CDR3 amino acids: CATSDFSNYGYTF. CDR3 coding DNA: TGTGCCACCAGTGATTTCAGTAACTATGGCTACACCTTC.

This clonotype was seen ten or more times. The chain employs TRBV24-1 and TRBJ2-7; tentatively, D is TRBD1 (5 bases). CDR3 length equals 13 residues. Trimming cost V 4 bases and J 4 bases, with 10 bases left between them. CDR1 and CDR2 from the germline V gene are KGHDR and SFDVKD. The CDR3 is CATSDFQGYEQYF. In nucleotides, the CDR3 is TGTGCCACCAGTGACTTTCAGGGATACGAGCAGTACTTC.

The V call is TRBV7-9, the J call TRBJ2-7; the D call may be TRBD1 or TRBD2 (5 bases each). The V end lost 5 bases, the J end lost 5 bases, and 13 bases lay between the germline ends. The CDR3 extends over 13 amino acids. CDR1 and CDR2 (germline): SEHNR, FQNEAQ (reference sequence). The CDR3 DNA follows: TGTGCCAGCAGCCAAGACGGGGCCGACGAGCAGTACTTC. Translated: CASSQDGADEQYF.

This clonotype has only a few counts. The genes are TRBV5-1 and TRBJ2-7; TRBD1 matches at 8 bases. Germline V gene sequence: CDR1 SGHRS, CDR2 YFSETQ. Trimming took 0 bases from V and 5 from J; bases not matched to a gene: 4. This CDR3 has 14 amino acids. CDR3 bases: TGCGCCAGCAGCTTGGGACAGGGGTTCCACGAGCAGTACTTC. Encoded protein: CASSLGQGFHEQYF.

At least ten counts were recorded for this clonotype. The V gene is TRBV15, the J gene TRBJ2-7, with 9 bases identical to TRBD2. In germline, CDR1 is LNHNV, CDR2 YYDKDF (reference sequence). This CDR3 is built from 15 residues. Trimming cost V 1 base and J 2 bases; bases outside gene matches: 3. CDR3 region: CATSRGGLAAYEQYF. CDR3 DNA: TGTGCCACCAGCAGAGGGGGACTAGCAGCCTACGAGCAGTACTTC. Based on the CDR3 plus reference TRBV15 and TRBJ2-7, the full variable domain is DAMVIQNPRYQVTQFGKPVTLSCSQTLNHNVMYWYQQKSSQAPKLLFHYYDKDFNNEADTPDNFQSRRPNTSFCFLDIRSPGLGDTAMYLCATSRGGLAAYEQYFGPGTRLTVT.

The rearrangement joins TRBV14 to TRBJ1-1, with D hard to call. The CDR3 totals 17 residues. Germline V gene data show CDR1 as SGHDN and CDR2 as FVKESK. Between the trimmed V and J ends, which lost 1 base and 0 bases, there was a span of 15 bases. CDR3 DNA: TGTGCCAGCAGCCAAGCTCACTTCGCGGACTTGAACACTGAAGCTTTCTTT. Translated, it gives CASSQAHFADLNTEAFF.

This clonotype was observed at least ten times. Here the CDR3 DNA reads TGTGCCAGCAGCGTAGACGAGGGGCCAAACACCGGGGAGCTGTTTTTT. This translates into CASSVDEGPNTGELFF. The rearrangement joins TRBV9 to TRBJ2-2; D may be TRBD1 or TRBD2 (5 bases each). There are 16 residues in the CDR3. The germline gives CDR1 SGDLS, CDR2 YYNGEE. V gave up 0 bases and J gave up 2 bases, with 11 bases separating them.

This clonotype appeared a few times. The genes are TRBV19 and TRBJ2-7; 7 bases agree with TRBD2. V was pared by 1 base and J by 3 bases, with 3 bases of the junction left unmatched. Germline values: CDR1 LNHDA, CDR2 SQIVND (reference sequence). The CDR3 loop spans 14 amino acids. The CDR3 nucleotides read TGTGCCAGTAGTATAGCTAGCGGATACTACGAGCAGTACTTC. As protein: CASSIASGYYEQYF.

The sample holds many counts of this clonotype. The rearrangement joins TRBV7-9 to TRBJ2-7; D is perhaps TRBD1 or TRBD2 (6 bases each). The CDR3 is 13 amino acids. V lost 1 base to trimming and J lost 6 bases, with 10 bases between them. In germline, CDR1 is SEHNR, CDR2 FQNEAQ (reference sequence). CDR3 protein: CASSLVGGGEQYF. As DNA, the CDR3 is TGTGCCAGCAGCTTAGTCGGGGGCGGCGAGCAGTACTTC.